Below, 15 T cell receptor beta chains from the same sample are listed, as sequenced in a study of low-dose radiotherapy and immunotherapy resistance in tumors. cDNA synthesis used a TRAV/TRBV-specific primer set for both chains. TCRs were put through approximately 20 PCR cycles of amplification with Phusion. A constant-region primer and the V-primer adapter served as the primer pair. MiXCR was run by TCRdb on the reads, yielding one entry per CDR3 protein. This sample has 7,500 to 9,500 distinct CDR3 sequences, with 69% found just once. Receptors originate from a human donor with advanced metastatic prostate, ovarian, gallbladder or colorectal cancer (not recorded which). This table probably holds off-target reads from a library built for another chain.

The rearrangement links TRBV10-3 to TRBJ1-4; D perhaps matches TRBD1 (5 bases). This CDR3 region has 14 residues. Germline lookup yields CDR1 ENHRY and CDR2 SYGVKD. Trimming took 10 bases from V and 0 from J, leaving 12 bases between them. For the CDR3, the DNA is TGTGCCACCCGACAGCAAGCAACTAATGAAAAACTGTTTTTT. As protein: CATRQQATNEKLFF.

This rearrangement joins TRBV3-1 to TRBJ2-1; TRBD2 matches at 11 bases. Germline CDR1 and CDR2: LGHDT and YNNKEL (reference sequence). The CDR3 totals 13 residues. Trimming at V came to 1 base and at J to 12 bases, leaving 2 bases not matched to a gene. CDR3 region: CASSQVGTSGQFF. CDR3 bases: TGTGCCAGCAGCCAAGTCGGGACTAGCGGGCAGTTCTTC.

A few counts support this clonotype. The V call is TRBV13, the J call TRBJ1-1; tentative D call: TRBD1 (6 bases). Germline assignment: CDR1 PRHDT and CDR2 FYEKMQ (reference sequence). The CDR3 extends over 15 amino acids. The ends were cut back, 4 bases at V and 1 base at J, with 13 bases in the middle. CDR3 sequence (DNA): TGTGCCAGCAGCTCGGCGGGGGGCAGGAACACTGAAGCTTTCTTT. Translated: CASSSAGGRNTEAFF.

Written as DNA, the CDR3 is TGTGCCAGTAGTACCGGGGAGACCCAGTACTTC. It codes for CASSTGETQYF. The chain joins TRBV19 to TRBJ2-5; D gene unclear. Germline V gene data show CDR1 as LNHDA and CDR2 as SQIVND (reference sequence). Trimming took 4 bases from V and 5 from J, leaving 5 bases between them. The CDR3 runs to 11 residues.

The V and J genes are TRBV27 and TRBJ2-5, with a possible D match to TRBD1 (7 bases). This CDR3 has 15 amino acids. The V end was cut by 6 bases, the J end by 4 bases, with 18 bases between. The germline CDR1 and CDR2 sequences are MNHEY and SMNVEV (reference sequence). The CDR3 DNA sequence: TGTGCCAGCAGCCACTCGGGGGCAGGGGGAGAGACCCAGTACTTC. Translating it yields CASSHSGAGGETQYF.

The rearrangement joins TRBV11-2 to TRBJ2-1; D is unresolved. The V end was cut by 3 bases, the J end by 7 bases, with 7 bases between. Germline V gene data show CDR1 as SGHAT and CDR2 as FQNNGV. This CDR3 comprises 12 residues. The CDR3 nucleotides are TGTGCCAGCAGCTTGAAACCGAATGAGCAGTTCTTC. Translated, it gives CASSLKPNEQFF. Variable domain in full (rest from reference TRBV11-2 and TRBJ2-1): EAGVAQSPRYKIIEKRQSVAFWCNPISGHATLYWYQQILGQGPKLLIQFQNNGVVDDSQLPKDRFSAERLKGVDSTLKIQPAKLEDSAVYLCASSLKPNEQFFGPGTRLTVL.

This chain's CDR3 is CASSLPDREYAHEQYF. The CDR3 DNA follows: TGTGCCAGCAGCTTACCCGACAGGGAGTACGCCCACGAGCAGTACTTC. The rearrangement uses TRBV7-2 and TRBJ2-7, with 7 bases lining up with TRBD1. The CDR3 extends over 16 amino acids. Looked up from germline, CDR1 is SGHTA and CDR2 is FQGNSA. V trimming: 2 bases; J trimming: 5 bases; junction bases outside the gene matches: 12.

The chain recombines TRBV5-4 with TRBJ2-5; 7 positions match TRBD1. The germline gives CDR1 SGHNT, CDR2 YYREEE (reference sequence). With V trimmed by 4 bases and J by 4 bases, 4 bases remained unmatched. CDR3 length: 13 amino acids. The CDR3 loop reads CASSRDRVETQYF. The CDR3 DNA follows: TGTGCCAGCAGCCGAGACAGGGTAGAGACCCAGTACTTC.

This chain joins TRBV28 and TRBJ2-4; TRBD2 aligns across 9 bases. V shed 6 bases, J shed 5 bases, and the junction held 8 bases outside the gene matches. This CDR3 is built from 15 residues. Germline V gene lookup returns CDR1 MDHEN and CDR2 SYDVKM. CDR3 protein: CASSLSGSGENIQYF. CDR3 DNA sequence: TGTGCCAGCAGCCTTAGCGGGAGTGGGGAAAACATTCAGTACTTC.

Comments on this clonotype: One end of the junction fails to match germline, which may point to a read error. The V gene is TRBV13, the J gene TRBJ1-6, with a weak D call TRBD1 (5 bases). Per germline, CDR1 PRHDT and CDR2 FYEKMQ (reference sequence). This CDR3 has 18 residues. This CDR3 is CAMREGTIRATNAGKSTF. Here the CDR3 DNA reads TGTGCAATGAGAGAGGGCACGATCAGGGCCACCAATGCAGGCAAATCAACCTTT.

This clonotype was picked up a small number of times. The chain combines TRBV6-1 with TRBJ1-2, with D uncertain. The germline CDR1 and CDR2 sequences are MNHNS and SASEGT. The CDR3 consists of 16 residues. The ends were cut back, 2 bases at V and 3 bases at J, with 16 bases in the middle. CDR3 nucleotides: TGTGCCAGCAGTGAATCCCGACAAATTCAATACTATGGCTACACCTTC. Protein sequence: CASSESRQIQYYGYTF.

This clonotype occurred once. The V and J genes are TRBV7-2 and TRBJ2-1; D not resolved. Looked up from germline, CDR1 is SGHTA and CDR2 is FQGNSA. This CDR3 has 13 amino acids. V was shortened by 1 base and J by 5 bases, with 6 bases between the two germline ends. This chain's CDR3 is CASSLVHHNEQFF. The CDR3 DNA is TGTGCCAGCAGCTTAGTCCACCACAATGAGCAGTTCTTC. Using reference TRBV7-2 and TRBJ2-1 for the parts outside the CDR3, the full variable domain is GAGVSQSPSNKVTEKGKDVELRCDPISGHTALYWYRQSLGQGLEFLIYFQGNSAPDKSGLPSDRFSAERTGGSVSTLTIQRTQQEDSAVYLCASSLVHHNEQFFGPGTRLTVL.

The chain combines TRBV28 with TRBJ2-7; D unclear. Germline values: CDR1 MDHEN, CDR2 SYDVKM. With 4 bases removed from V and 7 bases from J, the gap between germline ends came to 17 bases. This CDR3 region has 14 residues. CDR3 in amino acids: CASSSPGLPWEQYF. CDR3 bases: TGTGCCAGCAGTTCCCCGGGCCTACCCTGGGAGCAGTACTTC.

J is TRBJ2-6 and V is TRBV19; 8 bases match TRBD1. Germline assignment: CDR1 LNHDA and CDR2 SQIVND (reference sequence). CDR3 length equals 17 residues. Losses at the gene ends were 3 bases for V and 3 bases for J; bases not matched to a gene: 7. CDR3 amino acids: CASSINPGGRGANVLTF. CDR3 DNA: TGTGCCAGTAGTATCAATCCAGGGGGCCGTGGGGCCAACGTCCTGACTTTC. Filled out from reference TRBV19 and TRBJ2-6, the complete variable domain reads DGGITQSPKYLFRKEGQNVTLSCEQNLNHDAMYWYRQDPGQGLRLIYYSQIVNDFQKGDIAEGYSVSREKKESFPLTVTSAQKNPTAFYLCASSINPGGRGANVLTFGAGSRLTVL.

The rearrangement joins TRBV5-1 to TRBJ1-1; D is unresolved. The ends were cut back, 1 base at V and 5 bases at J, with 12 bases in the middle. Germline assignment: CDR1 SGHRS and CDR2 YFSETQ. CDR3 length equals 14 residues. The CDR3 DNA reads TGCGCCAGCAGCTTGTCCATTGAGGAAACTGAAGCTTTCTTT. Translated: CASSLSIEETEAFF.